These T cell receptor beta chains were read from a single sample in a study of blood T cell repertoires in COVID-19. Measured with immunoSEQ multiplex PCR; TCRdb has only the in-frame clones, and not every one. The sample includes hundreds of thousands of clones, approximately 87% of them seen just once. What was sequenced was peripheral blood. These receptors all come from a woman aged 45-59 years with acute or convalescent COVID-19. The conserved cysteine and the conserved F or W are not part of the CDR3 here.

TRBV7-2,TRBJ2-5,ASSSSYLQETQY
TRBV11-2,TRBJ2-3,ASSFLDNLGDTQY
TRBV15,TRBJ2-3,ATSREHGGTDTQY
TRBV6-2/TRBV6-3,TRBJ2-1,ASSYLAIDEQF
TRBV6-2/TRBV6-3,TRBJ2-5,ASSYLGPETQY
TRBV18,TRBJ2-1,ASSQERAISYNEQF
TRBV19,TRBJ2-5,ASSMLVSAQETQY
TRBV7-8,TRBJ2-1,ASSLRDFYNEQF
TRBV6-1,TRBJ1-4,ASSEDGQIEKLF
TRBV19,TRBJ2-1,ASRTGPSSYNEQF